This TCR beta chain was captured in a study of OX40 agonist ivuxolimab in advanced cancers. Study details: Hepatocellular carcinoma, melanoma, renal cell or head and neck cancer occurred in dose-escalation patients. Findings of the study overall: The average count of expanded clones was higher among CD8+ T cells than among CD4+. The CD4+ and CD8+ T cells in the blood had expanded clonally by week 6 at 0.1 to 3.0 mg/kg. The work left the antigen specificity of expanded peripheral T cells undetermined.

For this clone: Its antigen is unknown.

Here immunoSEQ multiplex PCR was the method, and the copy in TCRdb shows in-frame clones only, minus some. This sample carries approximately 70,000 clones, 86% of them seen once, and the ten largest clones take approximately 3%. The clonotype originates from an adult with an advanced solid tumor such as melanoma, head and neck, liver or kidney cancer. The specimen comprised CD4+ or CD8+ T cells sorted from blood, sampled in a trial of the OX40 agonist ivuxolimab.

Written as DNA, the CDR3 is TGCGCCAGCAGCCAAGATCCAGGGATAAACACCGGGGAGCTGTTTTTT. Translated: CASSQDPGINTGELFF. This sequence joins TRBV4-3 and TRBJ2-2, with a weak D call TRBD1 (5 bases). There are 16 residues in the CDR3. V shed 0 bases and J shed 2 bases, with 10 bases lying between them. From germline, CDR1 is LGHNA and CDR2 YSLEER.